The clone carrying this TCR beta chain appeared a single time. Its target is unknown. This specimen comes from a study of siplizumab effects on memory and regulatory T cells. The CDR3 contains 15 residues. Germline CDR1 reads SNHLY; CDR2 reads FYNNEI. V gave up 7 bases and J gave up 4 bases, with 16 bases separating them. A 37°C coculture lasting more than five days was applied to the mixed lymphocyte reaction cells. At a 1:1 ratio, CFSE-labelled responder PBMCs were mixed with Violet Dye-labelled stimulator PBMCs. Sequenced by immunoSEQ multiplex PCR; TCRdb stores in-frame clones only, minus some. This sample has 9,500 to 13,000 clones; roughly 46% occur once, and the top ten carry about 20%.

This TCR was recovered from a human donor in good health; the cells came from an allogeneic mixed lymphocyte reaction. This rearrangement joins TRBV2 to TRBJ1-4; the D gene is possibly TRBD1 (5 bases). Sequencing was done on a sample of CFSE-low (dividing) CD4+ T cells sorted from an allogeneic mixed lymphocyte reaction. This CDR3 reads CASMRTGAVNEKLFF. DNA for the CDR3: TGTGCCAGCATGAGAACTGGGGCCGTTAATGAAAAACTGTTTTTT.